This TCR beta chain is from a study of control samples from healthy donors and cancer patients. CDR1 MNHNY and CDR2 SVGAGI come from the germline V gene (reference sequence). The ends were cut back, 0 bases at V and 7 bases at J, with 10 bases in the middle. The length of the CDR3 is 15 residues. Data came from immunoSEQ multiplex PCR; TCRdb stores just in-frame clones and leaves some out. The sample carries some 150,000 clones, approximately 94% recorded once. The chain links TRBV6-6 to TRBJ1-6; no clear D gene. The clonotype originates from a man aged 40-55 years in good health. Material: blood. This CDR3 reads CASSYSRERNSPLHF. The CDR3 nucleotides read TGTGCCAGCAGTTACTCTCGGGAGAGGAATTCACCCCTCCACTTT.